This paragraph reports one T cell receptor beta chain. Only a few counts were recorded for this clone. Its antigen is not yet known. The missing CDR3 end, 3 residues past where the read stops, is filled in from the germline J gene. Equivalent amounts of genomic DNA from CVID and control samples were used as sequencing input. For every sample, a 60 bp segment covering the rearranged TCRbeta CDR3 region was amplified and then sequenced. The immunoSEQ assay, a bias-corrected multiplex PCR with high-throughput sequencing, was employed for TCRbeta amplification. The published analysis was carried out like this. Every unique nucleotide sequence was considered a clone and was annotated with V, D and J genes, copy number and frequency. Sequences were labeled productive if in frame, and non-productive if out of frame or containing stop codons. As previously described, clonality was calculated on the basis of Shannon's entropy. Mean CDR3 Kyte-Doolittle hydropathy was derived from the predicted amino acid sequences of productive clones. Scaled V gene usage was hierarchically clustered using Manhattan distance and complete linkage with the R hclust function. Sharing of clones by CDR3 amino acid sequence was evaluated through resampling of 12 repertoires per group over 100 rounds. The repertoires were searched for 65 to 85 published EBV-specific TCRbeta sequences and 200 to 300 published CMV-specific TCRbeta sequences. Two CVID samples yielding fewer than 10,000 sequences were excluded from analysis, leaving fewer than 50 CVID repertoires. TCRdb took this table from immuneACCESS and kept in-frame rearrangements with V and J called. Such tables lack part of the clones; where checked against another copy, unresolved V genes explain under half of the gap, and the rest is unexplained. V and J calls plus clone size are reproduced from that table; the DNA served to infer D and trimming. This sample has over 13,000 clones, none of them a singleton. The ten largest clonotypes hold around 8.3% of the sample.

The sample is drawn from a study of T cell clonality in common variable immunodeficiency (dated by TCRdb to 2013 to 2016). Broader findings and caveats from the paper: Even though DNA input was equal, the average per sample came to about 81,820 unique sequences for controls compared with around 33,000 for CVID samples. Fewer deletions and N-nucleotide insertions were reportedly observed in CVID TCRbeta sequences, and highly modified clones with 13 or more V deletions were reportedly absent from CVID TCRbeta sequences. CVID subjects shared fewer TCRbeta clones with each other than healthy controls did (p < 0.0001). Differences among patients in the CVID cohort limited the correlations between repertoire features and clinical complications. According to the authors, figuring out what caused the increased clonality in CVID would require sequencing the repertoires of T cell subpopulations. Compared with healthy controls, CVID subjects showed increased TCRbeta clonality (t-test p = 0.018), a feature most characteristic of about a third of subjects.

CVID was diagnosed by standard criteria: serum IgG, IgA and/or IgM reduced below normal range, plus specific antibody deficiency. The CVID group comprised about 45 subjects, around 15 female and approximately 29 male, aged roughly 8 to 65 years with a mean age of roughly 36. Most CVID patients and most healthy controls were of Caucasian heritage. At the time of study participation, every CVID subject had been on replacement immunoglobulin therapy for one year or longer. At the time of blood collection, no CVID subject was ill or was being treated with immunomodulatory or immunosuppressive medication. Heparinized peripheral whole blood samples of about 4.5 to 8 ml were collected from each donor. Genomic DNA from adults with common variable immune deficiency (CVID) and from healthy adult controls was used to sequence TCRbeta CDR3 repertoires. Diluted blood was density-centrifuged over Hypaque 1077 or Ficoll-Paque to isolate peripheral blood mononuclear cells. Genomic DNA was obtained from unsorted mononuclear cells using either Qiagen column purification or a centrifugation-based method.

V trim: 5 bases; J trim: 3 bases; unmatched bases: 7. Sequences SEHNR (CDR1) and FQNEAQ (CDR2) are obtained from the germline V gene (reference sequence). Counted from cysteine to phenylalanine, this CDR3 has 15 amino acids. The DNA shown is the part of the CDR3 that was read: 36 bases, in frame from base 1. This TCR was sampled from a human donor with common variable immunodeficiency. Recombination connected TRBV7-9 to TRBJ2-5; 9 middle bases align to TRBD2. What was sequenced was peripheral blood mononuclear cells. The CDR3 here reads CASSPRLAGKETQYF. The DNA read from the CDR3 is TGTGCCAGCAGCCCCCGGCTAGCGGGAAAAGAGACC.